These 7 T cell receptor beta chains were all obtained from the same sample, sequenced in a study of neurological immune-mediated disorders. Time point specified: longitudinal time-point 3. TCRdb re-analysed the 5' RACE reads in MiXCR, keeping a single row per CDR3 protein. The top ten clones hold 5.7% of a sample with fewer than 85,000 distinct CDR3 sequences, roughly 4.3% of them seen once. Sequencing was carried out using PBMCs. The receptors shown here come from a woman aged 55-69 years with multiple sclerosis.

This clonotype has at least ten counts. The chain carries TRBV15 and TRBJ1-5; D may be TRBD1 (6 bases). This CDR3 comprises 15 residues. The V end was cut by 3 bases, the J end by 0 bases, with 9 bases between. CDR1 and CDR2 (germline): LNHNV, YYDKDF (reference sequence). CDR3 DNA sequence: TGTGCCACCAGCAGCGGACAGCATAGCAATCAGCCCCAGCATTTT. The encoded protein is CATSSGQHSNQPQHF.

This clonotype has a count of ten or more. The CDR3 nucleotides read TGTGCCAGCAGCCCATGGACAGGGCAAGAGACCCAGTACTTC. Protein: CASSPWTGQETQYF. The chain carries TRBV7-9 and TRBJ2-5; 8 nucleotides align to TRBD1. In germline, CDR1 is SEHNR, CDR2 FQNEAQ (reference sequence). This CDR3 has 14 residues. Germline trimming cut 5 bases from V and 2 bases from J; bases unmatched to any gene: 4.

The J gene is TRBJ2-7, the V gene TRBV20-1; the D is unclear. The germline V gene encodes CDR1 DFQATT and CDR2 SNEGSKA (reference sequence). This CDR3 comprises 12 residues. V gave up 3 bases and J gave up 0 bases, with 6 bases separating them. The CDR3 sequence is CSASPDSYEQYF. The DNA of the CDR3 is TGCAGTGCTAGCCCAGACTCCTACGAGCAGTACTTC.

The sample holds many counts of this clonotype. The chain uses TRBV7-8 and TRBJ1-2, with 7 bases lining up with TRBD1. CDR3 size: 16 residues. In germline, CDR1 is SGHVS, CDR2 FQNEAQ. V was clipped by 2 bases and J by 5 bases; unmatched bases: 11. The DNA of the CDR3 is TGTGCCAGCAGCTTAAGACGCGAGACAGGGTCTTATGGCTACACCTTC. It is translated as CASSLRRETGSYGYTF.

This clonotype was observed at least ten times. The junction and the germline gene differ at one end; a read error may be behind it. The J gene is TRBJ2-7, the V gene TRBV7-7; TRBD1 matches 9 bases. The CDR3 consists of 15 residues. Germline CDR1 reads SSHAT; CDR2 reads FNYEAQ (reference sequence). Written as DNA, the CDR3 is TGTGCTAGCAGCGCCGGGACAGGGTCCCCCTACGAGCAGTACTTC. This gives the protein CASSAGTGSPYEQYF.

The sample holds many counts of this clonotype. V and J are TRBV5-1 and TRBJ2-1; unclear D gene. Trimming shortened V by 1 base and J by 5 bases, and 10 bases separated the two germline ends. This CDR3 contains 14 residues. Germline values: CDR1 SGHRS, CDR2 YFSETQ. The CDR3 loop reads CASSLIWSNNEQFF. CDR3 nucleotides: TGCGCCAGCAGCTTGATTTGGTCTAACAATGAGCAGTTCTTC.

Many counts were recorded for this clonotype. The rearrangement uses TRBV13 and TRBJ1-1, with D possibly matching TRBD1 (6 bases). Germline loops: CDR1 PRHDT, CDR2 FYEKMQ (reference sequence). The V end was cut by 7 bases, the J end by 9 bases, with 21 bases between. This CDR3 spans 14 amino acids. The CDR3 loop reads CASTLEQGRRKAFF. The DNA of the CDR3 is TGTGCCAGCACGTTGGAACAGGGTCGTCGCAAAGCTTTCTTT.